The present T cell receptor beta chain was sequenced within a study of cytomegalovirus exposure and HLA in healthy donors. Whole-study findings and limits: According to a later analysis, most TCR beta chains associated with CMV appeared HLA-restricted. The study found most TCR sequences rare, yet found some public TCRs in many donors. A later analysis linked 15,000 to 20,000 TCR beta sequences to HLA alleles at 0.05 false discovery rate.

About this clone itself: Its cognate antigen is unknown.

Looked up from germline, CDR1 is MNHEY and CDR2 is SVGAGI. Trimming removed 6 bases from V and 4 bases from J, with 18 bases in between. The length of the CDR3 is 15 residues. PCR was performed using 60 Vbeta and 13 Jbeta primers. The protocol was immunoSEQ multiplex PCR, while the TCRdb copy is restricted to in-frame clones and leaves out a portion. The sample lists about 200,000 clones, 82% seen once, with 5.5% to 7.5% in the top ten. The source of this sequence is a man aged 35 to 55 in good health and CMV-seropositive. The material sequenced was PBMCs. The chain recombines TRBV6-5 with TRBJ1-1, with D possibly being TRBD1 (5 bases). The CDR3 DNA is TGTGCCAGCAGGCGACCGACTGCGGGGGGCACTGAAGCTTTCTTT. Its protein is CASRRPTAGGTEAFF.